This TCR beta chain emerged from a study of T cell responses to AZD1222 COVID-19 vaccine. V was clipped by 2 bases and J by 0 bases, with 9 bases between them. The CDR3 is 15 residues long. The germline V gene has CDR1 SGDLS and CDR2 YYNGEE. This table comes from immunoSEQ multiplex PCR, and its TCRdb copy is limited to in-frame clones, with some not included. In the table there are 150,000 or so clones, 90% to 95% of which are singletons. The chain recombines TRBV9 with TRBJ1-3; D gene unclear. The TCR sequence derives from an adult in good health. This specimen was peripheral blood, taken on day 0 of AZD1222 vaccination. DNA of the CDR3: TGTGCCAGCAGCGTCCAACCGATCTCTGGAAACACCATATATTTT. Translated, it gives CASSVQPISGNTIYF. Looking up the rest from reference TRBV9 and TRBJ1-3 gives the full variable domain: DSGVTQTPKHLITATGQRVTLRCSPRSGDLSVYWYQQSLDQGLQFLIQYYNGEERAKGNILERFSAQQFPDLHSELNLSSLELGDSALYFCASSVQPISGNTIYFGEGSWLTVV.